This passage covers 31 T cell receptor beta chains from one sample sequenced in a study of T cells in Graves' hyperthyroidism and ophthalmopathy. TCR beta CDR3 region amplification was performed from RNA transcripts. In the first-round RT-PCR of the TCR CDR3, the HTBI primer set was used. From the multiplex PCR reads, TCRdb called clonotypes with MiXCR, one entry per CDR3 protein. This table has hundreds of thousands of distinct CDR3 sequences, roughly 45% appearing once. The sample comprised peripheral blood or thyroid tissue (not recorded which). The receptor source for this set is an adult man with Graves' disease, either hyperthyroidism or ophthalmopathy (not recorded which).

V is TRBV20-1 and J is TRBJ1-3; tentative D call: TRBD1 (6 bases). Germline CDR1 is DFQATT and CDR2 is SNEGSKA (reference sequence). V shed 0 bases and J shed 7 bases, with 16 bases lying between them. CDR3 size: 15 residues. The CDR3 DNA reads TGCAGTGCTAGAGACGTAGCCCAGGGGCTGAACACCATATATTTT. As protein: CSARDVAQGLNTIYF.

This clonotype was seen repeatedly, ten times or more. The CDR3 DNA reads as TGTGCCATCATGCACTCGACGAACACCGGGGAGCTGTTTTTT. This codes for CAIMHSTNTGELFF. The chain is built from TRBV10-3 and TRBJ2-2; D ambiguous. CDR3 length: 14 residues. Germline CDR1 and CDR2: ENHRY and SYGVKD. V was clipped by 7 bases and J by 0 bases, with 9 bases between them.

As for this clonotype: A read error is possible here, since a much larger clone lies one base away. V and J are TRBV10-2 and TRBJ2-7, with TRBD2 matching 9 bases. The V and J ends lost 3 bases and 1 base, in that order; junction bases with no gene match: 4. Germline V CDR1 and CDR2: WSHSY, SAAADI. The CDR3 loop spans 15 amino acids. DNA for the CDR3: TGCGCCAGCAGTGATTCGGGACTAGCTTCCTACGAGCAGTACTTC. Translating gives CASSDSGLASYEQYF.

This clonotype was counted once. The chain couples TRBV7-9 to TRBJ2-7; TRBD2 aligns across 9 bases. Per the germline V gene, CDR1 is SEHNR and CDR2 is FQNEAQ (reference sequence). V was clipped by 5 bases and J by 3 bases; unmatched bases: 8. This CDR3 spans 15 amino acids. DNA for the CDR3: TGTGCCAGCAGCCTCCCCAAGCGGGGGGACTACGAGCAGTACTTC. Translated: CASSLPKRGDYEQYF.

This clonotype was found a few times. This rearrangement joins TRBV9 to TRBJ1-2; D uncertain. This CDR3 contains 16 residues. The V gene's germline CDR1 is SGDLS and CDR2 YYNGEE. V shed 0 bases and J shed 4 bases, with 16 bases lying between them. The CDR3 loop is CASSVESGDGVYGYTF. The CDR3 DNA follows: TGTGCCAGCAGCGTAGAGTCGGGAGATGGGGTCTATGGCTACACCTTC.

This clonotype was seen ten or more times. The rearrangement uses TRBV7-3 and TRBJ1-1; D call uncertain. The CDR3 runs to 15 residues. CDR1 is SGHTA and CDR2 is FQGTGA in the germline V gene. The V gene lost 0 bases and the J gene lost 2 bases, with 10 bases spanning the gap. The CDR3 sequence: CASSLTSSENTEAFF. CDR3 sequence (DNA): TGTGCCAGCAGCTTAACGTCTTCGGAAAACACTGAAGCTTTCTTT.

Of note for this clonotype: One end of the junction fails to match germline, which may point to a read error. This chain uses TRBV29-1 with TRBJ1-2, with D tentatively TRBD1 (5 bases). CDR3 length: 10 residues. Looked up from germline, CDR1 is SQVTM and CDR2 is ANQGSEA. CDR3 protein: CSVGEGRRLF. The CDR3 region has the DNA TGCAGCGTTGGGGAGGGGCGGCGACTCTTC.

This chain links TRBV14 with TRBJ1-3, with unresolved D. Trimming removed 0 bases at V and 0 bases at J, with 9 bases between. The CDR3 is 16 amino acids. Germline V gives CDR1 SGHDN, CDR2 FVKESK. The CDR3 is CASSQELVSSGNTIYF. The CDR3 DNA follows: TGTGCCAGCAGCCAAGAATTGGTGAGCTCTGGAAACACCATATATTTT.

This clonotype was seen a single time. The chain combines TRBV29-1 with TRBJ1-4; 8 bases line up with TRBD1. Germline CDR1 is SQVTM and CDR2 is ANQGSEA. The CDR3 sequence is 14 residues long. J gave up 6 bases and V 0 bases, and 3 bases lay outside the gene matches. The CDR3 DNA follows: TGCAGCGTTGAAGAGTCACAGGGGGATGAAAAACTGTTTTTT. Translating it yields CSVEESQGDEKLFF.

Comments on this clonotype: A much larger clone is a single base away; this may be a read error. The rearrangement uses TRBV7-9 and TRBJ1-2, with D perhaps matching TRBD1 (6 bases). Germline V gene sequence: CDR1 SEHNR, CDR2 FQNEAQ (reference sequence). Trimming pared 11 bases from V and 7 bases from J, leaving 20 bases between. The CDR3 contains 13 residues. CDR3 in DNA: TGTGCCCGCCTGAAACAGGGTTCTCTTGGCTACACCTTC. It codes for CARLKQGSLGYTF.

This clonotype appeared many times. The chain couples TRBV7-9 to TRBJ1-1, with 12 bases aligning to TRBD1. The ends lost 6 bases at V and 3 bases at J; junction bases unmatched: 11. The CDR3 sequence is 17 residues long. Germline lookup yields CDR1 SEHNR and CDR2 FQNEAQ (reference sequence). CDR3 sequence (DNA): TGTGCCAGCAGAACCGTCCCGGGACAGGGGGCGGACACTGAAGCTTTCTTT. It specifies CASRTVPGQGADTEAFF.

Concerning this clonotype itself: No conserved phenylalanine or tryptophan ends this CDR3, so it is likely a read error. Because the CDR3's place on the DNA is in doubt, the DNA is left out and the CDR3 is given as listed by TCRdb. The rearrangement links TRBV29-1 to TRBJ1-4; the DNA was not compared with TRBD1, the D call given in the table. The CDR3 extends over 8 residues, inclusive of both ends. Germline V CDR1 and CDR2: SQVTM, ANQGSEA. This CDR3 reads CSVVARGL.

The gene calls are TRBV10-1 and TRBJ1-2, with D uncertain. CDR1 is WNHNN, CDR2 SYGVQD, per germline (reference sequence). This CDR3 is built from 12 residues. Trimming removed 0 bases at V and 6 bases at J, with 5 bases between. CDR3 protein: CASSESRNGYTF. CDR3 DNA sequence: TGCGCCAGCAGTGAGTCCCGAAATGGCTACACCTTC.

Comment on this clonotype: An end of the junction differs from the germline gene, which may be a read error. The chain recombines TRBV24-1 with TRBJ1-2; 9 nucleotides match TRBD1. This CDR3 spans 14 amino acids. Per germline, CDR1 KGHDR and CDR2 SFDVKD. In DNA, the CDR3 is TGTGCCAGCAGTGGACGGACAGGGGTCTATGACTACACCTTC. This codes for CASSGRTGVYDYTF.

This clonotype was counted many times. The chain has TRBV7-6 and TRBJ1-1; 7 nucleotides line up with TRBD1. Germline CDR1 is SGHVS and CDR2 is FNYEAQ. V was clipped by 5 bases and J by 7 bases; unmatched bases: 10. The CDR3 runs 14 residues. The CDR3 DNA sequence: TGTGCCAGCAGCGGGTATACAGGGGCGGGTGAAGCTTTCTTT. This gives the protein CASSGYTGAGEAFF.

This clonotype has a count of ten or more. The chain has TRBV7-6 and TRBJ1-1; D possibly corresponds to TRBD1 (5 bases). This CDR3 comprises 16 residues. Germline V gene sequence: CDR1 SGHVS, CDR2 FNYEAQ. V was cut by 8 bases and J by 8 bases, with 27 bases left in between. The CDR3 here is CASSARGRTVLPEAFF. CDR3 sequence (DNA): TGTGCCAGCTCGGCCCGGGGCAGGACCGTCTTGCCGGAAGCTTTCTTT.

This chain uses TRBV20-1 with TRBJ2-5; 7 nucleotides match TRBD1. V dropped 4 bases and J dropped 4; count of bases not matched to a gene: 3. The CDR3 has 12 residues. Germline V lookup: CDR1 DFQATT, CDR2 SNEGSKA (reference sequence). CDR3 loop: CSATAGGETQYF. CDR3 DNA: TGCAGTGCTACGGCAGGGGGAGAGACCCAGTACTTC.

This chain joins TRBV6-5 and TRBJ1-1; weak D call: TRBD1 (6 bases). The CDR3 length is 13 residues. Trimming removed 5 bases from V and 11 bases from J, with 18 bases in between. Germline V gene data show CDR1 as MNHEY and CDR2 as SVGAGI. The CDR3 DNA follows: TGTGCCAGCAGTCGGGACACAACCCGGAGGGCTTTCTTT. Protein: CASSRDTTRRAFF.

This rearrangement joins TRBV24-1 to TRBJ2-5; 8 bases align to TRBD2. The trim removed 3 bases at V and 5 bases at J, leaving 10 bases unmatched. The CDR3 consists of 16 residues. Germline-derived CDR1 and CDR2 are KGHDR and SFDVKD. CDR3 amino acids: CATSDAGLATMETQYF. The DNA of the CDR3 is TGTGCCACCAGTGATGCTGGACTAGCTACAATGGAGACCCAGTACTTC.

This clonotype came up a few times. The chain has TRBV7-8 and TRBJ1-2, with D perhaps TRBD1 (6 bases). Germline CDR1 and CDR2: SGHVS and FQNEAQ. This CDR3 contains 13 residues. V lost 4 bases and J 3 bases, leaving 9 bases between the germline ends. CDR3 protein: CASSSGGHYGYTF. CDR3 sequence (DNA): TGTGCCAGCAGCTCGGGGGGCCACTATGGCTACACCTTC.

CDR3 protein: CASSPGRANEKLFF. The CDR3 DNA is TGTGCCAGCTCCCCGGGACGCGCGAATGAAAAACTGTTTTTT. The J gene is TRBJ1-4, the V gene TRBV2, with D perhaps matching TRBD1 (5 bases). From germline, CDR1 is SNHLY and CDR2 FYNNEI. This CDR3 has 14 residues. V was shortened by 8 bases and J by 5 bases, with 15 bases between the two germline ends.

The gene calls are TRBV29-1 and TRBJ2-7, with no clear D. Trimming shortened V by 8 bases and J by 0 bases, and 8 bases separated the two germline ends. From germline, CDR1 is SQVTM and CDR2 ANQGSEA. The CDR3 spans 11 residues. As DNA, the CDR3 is TGCAGCTTAGATTCCTCCTACGAGCAGTACTTC. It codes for CSLDSSYEQYF.

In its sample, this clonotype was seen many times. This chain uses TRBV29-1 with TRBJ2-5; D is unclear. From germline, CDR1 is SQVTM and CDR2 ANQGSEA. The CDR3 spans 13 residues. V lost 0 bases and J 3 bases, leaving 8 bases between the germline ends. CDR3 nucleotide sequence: TGCAGCGTTGAAGAATGGCAGAAAGAGACCCAGTACTTC. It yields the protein CSVEEWQKETQYF.

CDR3 sequence: CASSFPGQIHEAFF. The DNA of the CDR3 is TGTGCCAGCAGTTTTCCGGGACAGATACATGAAGCTTTCTTT. The chain is built from TRBV12-3 or TRBV12-4 and TRBJ1-1, with TRBD1 identical over 7 bases. V shed 3 bases, J shed 7 bases, and the junction held 8 bases outside the gene matches. The CDR3 length is 14 residues.

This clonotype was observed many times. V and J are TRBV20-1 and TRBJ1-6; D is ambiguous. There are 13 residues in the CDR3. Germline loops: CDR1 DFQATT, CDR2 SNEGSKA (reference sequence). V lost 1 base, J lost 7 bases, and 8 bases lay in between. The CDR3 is CSARVDGNSPLHF. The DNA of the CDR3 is TGCAGTGCTAGAGTGGACGGAAATTCACCCCTCCACTTT.

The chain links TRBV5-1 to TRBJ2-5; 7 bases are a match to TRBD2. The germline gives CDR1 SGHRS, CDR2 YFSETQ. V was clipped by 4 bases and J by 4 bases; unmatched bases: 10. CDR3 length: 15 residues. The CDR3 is CASSVAGERGETQYF. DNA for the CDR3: TGCGCCAGCAGCGTCGCGGGGGAACGGGGAGAGACCCAGTACTTC.

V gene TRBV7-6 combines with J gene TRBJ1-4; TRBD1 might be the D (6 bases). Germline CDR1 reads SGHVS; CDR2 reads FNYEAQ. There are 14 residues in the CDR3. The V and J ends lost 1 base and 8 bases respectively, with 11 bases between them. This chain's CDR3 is CASSLEGGEEKLFF. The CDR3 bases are TGTGCCAGCAGCTTAGAAGGGGGGGAGGAAAAACTGTTTTTT.

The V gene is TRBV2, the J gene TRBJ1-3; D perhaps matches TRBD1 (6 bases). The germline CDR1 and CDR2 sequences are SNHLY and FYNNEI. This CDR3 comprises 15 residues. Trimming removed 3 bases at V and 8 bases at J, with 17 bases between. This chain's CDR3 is CASSDAGAASDTIYF. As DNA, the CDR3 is TGTGCCAGCAGTGATGCAGGGGCTGCCTCGGACACCATATATTTT.

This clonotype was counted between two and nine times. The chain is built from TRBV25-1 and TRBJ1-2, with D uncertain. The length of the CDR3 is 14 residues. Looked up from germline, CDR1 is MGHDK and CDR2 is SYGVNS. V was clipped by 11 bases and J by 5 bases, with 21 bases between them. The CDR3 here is CAWSRDARRYGYTF. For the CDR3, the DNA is TGTGCCTGGAGTCGTGACGCTCGGCGGTATGGCTACACCTTC.

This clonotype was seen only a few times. CDR3 sequence (DNA): TGTGCCAGCAGTTTAAAGCCTATGAACACTGAAGCTTTCTTT. It is translated as CASSLKPMNTEAFF. The rearrangement links TRBV7-2 to TRBJ1-1, with no clear D. V dropped 6 bases and J dropped 0 bases, with 11 bases sitting between them. CDR1 and CDR2 from the germline V gene are SGHTA and FQGNSA. This CDR3 spans 14 amino acids.

This CDR3 is CASSADRDYNSPLHF. CDR3 nucleotide sequence: TGTGCCAGCAGCGCGGACAGGGACTATAATTCACCCCTCCACTTT. The V call is TRBV7-9, the J call TRBJ1-6; 8 bases map to TRBD1. The CDR3 runs 15 residues. The V gene end was trimmed by 5 bases and the J gene end by 3 bases; junction bases not matched to a gene: 3. CDR1 and CDR2 from the germline V gene are SEHNR and FQNEAQ (reference sequence).